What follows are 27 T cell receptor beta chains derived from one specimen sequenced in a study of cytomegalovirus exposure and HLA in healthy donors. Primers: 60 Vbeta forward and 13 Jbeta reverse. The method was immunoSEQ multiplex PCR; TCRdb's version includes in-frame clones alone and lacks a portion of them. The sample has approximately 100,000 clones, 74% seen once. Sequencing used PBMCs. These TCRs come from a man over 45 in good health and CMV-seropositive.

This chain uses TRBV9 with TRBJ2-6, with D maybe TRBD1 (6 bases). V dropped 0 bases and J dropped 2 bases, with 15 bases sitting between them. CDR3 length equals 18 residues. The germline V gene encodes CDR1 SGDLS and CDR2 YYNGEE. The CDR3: CASSVGTALQPGANVLTF. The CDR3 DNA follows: TGTGCCAGCAGCGTAGGGACAGCCCTCCAACCTGGGGCCAACGTCCTGACTTTC.

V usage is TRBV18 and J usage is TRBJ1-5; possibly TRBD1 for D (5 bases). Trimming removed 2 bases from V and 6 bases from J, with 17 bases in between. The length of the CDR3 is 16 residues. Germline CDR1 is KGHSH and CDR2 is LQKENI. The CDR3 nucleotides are TGTGCCAGCTCACCAATGGGTGCCAGAGACAGTCAGCCCCAGCATTTT. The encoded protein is CASSPMGARDSQPQHF.

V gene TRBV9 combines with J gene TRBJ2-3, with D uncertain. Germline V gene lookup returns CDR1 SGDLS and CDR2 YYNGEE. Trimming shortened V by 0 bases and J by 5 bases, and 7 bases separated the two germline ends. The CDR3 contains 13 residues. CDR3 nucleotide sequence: TGTGCCAGCAGCGTAGATTCGTTAGATACGCAGTATTTT. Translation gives CASSVDSLDTQYF. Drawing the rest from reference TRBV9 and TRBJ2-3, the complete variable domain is DSGVTQTPKHLITATGQRVTLRCSPRSGDLSVYWYQQSLDQGLQFLIQYYNGEERAKGNILERFSAQQFPDLHSELNLSSLELGDSALYFCASSVDSLDTQYFGPGTRLTVL.

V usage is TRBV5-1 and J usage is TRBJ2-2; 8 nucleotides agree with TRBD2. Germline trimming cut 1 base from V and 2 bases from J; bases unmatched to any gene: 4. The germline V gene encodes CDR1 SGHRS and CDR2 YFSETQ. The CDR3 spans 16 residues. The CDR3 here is CASSLLSGSNTGELFF. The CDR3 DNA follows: TGCGCCAGCAGCTTGTTGAGCGGGAGTAACACCGGGGAGCTGTTTTTT. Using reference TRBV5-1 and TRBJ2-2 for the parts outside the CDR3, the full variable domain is KAGVTQTPRYLIKTRGQQVTLSCSPISGHRSVSWYQQTPGQGLQFLFEYFSETQRNKGNFPGRFSGRQFSNSRSEMNVSTLELGDSALYLCASSLLSGSNTGELFFGEGSRLTVL.

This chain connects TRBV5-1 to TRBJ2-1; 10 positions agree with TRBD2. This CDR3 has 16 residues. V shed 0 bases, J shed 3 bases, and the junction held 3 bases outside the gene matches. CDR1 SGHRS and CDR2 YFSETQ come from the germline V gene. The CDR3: CASSLVAGGDYNEQFF. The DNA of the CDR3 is TGCGCCAGCAGCTTGGTAGCGGGGGGTGACTACAATGAGCAGTTCTTC.

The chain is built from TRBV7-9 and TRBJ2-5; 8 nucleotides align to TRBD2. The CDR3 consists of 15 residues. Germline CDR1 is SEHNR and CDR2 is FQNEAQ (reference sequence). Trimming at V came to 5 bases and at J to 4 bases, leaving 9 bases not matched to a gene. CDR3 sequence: CASSIPGLERETQYF. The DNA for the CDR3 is TGTGCCAGCAGCATTCCGGGACTAGAGAGAGAGACCCAGTACTTC.

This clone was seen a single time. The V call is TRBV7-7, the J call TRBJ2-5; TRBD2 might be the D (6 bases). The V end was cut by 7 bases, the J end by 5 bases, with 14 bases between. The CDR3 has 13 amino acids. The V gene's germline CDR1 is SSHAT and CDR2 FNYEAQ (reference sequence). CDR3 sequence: CASTPGGKETQYF. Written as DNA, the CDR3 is TGTGCCAGCACTCCCGGAGGGAAGGAGACCCAGTACTTC.

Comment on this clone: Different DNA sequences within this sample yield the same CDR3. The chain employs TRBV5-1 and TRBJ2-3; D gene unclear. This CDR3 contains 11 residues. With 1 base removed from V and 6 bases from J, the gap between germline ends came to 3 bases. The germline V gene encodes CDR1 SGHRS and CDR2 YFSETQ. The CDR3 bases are TGCGCCAGCAGCTTGCTGGATACGCAGTATTTT. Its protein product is CASSLLDTQYF.

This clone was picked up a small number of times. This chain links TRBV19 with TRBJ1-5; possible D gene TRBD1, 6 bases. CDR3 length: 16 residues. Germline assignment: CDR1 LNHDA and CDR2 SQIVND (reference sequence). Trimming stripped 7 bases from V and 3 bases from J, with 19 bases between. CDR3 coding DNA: TGTGCCAGTACCCTCTCCGGGACACAGCACAATCAGCCCCAGCATTTT. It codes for CASTLSGTQHNQPQHF.

CDR3 in amino acids: CASTQFSDRLRDNYGYTF. CDR3 DNA sequence: TGTGCCAGTACCCAATTTTCGGACAGACTCAGGGATAACTATGGCTACACCTTC. V usage is TRBV19 and J usage is TRBJ1-2; weak D call: TRBD1 (6 bases). This CDR3 comprises 18 residues. CDR1 and CDR2 (germline): LNHDA, SQIVND (reference sequence). V dropped 7 bases and J dropped 1 base, with 25 bases sitting between them.

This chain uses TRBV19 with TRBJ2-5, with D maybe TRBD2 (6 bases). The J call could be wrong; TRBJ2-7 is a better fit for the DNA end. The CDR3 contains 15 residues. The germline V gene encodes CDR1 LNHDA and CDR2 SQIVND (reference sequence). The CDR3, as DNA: TGTGCCAGTAGTAGGGGTTTGGGGGGTCTCCACGAGCAGTACTTC. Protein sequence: CASSRGLGGLHEQYF.

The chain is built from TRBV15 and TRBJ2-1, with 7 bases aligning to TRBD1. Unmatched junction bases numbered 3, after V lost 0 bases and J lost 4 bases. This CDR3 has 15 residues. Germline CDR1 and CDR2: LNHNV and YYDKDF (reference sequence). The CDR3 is CATSRDPTGYNEQFF. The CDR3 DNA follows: TGTGCCACCAGCAGAGACCCGACAGGGTACAATGAGCAGTTCTTC.

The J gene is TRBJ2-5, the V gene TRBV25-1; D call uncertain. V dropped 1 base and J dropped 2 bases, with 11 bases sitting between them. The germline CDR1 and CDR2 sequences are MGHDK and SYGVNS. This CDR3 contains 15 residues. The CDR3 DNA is TGTGCCAGCAGTGAATTCGGTTCACCACAAGAGACCCAGTACTTC. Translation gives CASSEFGSPQETQYF.

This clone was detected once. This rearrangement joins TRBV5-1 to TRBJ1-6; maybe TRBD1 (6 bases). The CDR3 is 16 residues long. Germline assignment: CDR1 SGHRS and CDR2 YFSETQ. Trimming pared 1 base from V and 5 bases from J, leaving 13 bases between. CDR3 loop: CASSLRPGHDNSPLHF. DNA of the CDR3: TGCGCCAGCAGCTTGAGGCCGGGACACGATAATTCACCCCTCCACTTT.

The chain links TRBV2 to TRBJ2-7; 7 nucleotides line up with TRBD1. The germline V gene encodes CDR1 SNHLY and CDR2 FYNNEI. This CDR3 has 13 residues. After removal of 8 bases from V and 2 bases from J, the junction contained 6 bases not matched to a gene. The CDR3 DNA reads TGTGCCAGCGTTTCAGGGGGTCCCTACGAGCAGTACTTC. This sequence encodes CASVSGGPYEQYF.

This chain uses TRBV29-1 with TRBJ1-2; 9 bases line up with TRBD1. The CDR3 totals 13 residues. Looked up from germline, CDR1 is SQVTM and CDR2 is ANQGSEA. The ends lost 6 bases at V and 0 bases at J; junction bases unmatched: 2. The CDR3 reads CSVRTGANYGYTF. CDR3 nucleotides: TGCAGCGTCAGGACAGGGGCTAACTATGGCTACACCTTC.

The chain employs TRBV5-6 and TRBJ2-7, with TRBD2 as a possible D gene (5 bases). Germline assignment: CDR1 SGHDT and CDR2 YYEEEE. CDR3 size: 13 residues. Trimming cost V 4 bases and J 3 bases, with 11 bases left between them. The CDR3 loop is CASSRGRDYEQYF. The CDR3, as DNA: TGTGCCAGCAGCCGAGGGAGAGACTACGAGCAGTACTTC.

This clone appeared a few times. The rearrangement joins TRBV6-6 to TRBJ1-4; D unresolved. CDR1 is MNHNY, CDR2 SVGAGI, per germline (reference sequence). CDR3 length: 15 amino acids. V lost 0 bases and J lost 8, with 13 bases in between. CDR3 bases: TGTGCCAGCAGTTACTCCACGGGGAGCAGCGAAAAACTGTTTTTT. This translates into CASSYSTGSSEKLFF.

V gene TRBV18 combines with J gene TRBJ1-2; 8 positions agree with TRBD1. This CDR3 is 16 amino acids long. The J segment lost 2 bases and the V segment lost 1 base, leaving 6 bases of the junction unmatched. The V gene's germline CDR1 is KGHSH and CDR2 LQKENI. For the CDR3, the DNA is TGTGCCAGCTCACCACTCAGGGGGCAGGAGAACTATGGCTACACCTTC. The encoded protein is CASSPLRGQENYGYTF.

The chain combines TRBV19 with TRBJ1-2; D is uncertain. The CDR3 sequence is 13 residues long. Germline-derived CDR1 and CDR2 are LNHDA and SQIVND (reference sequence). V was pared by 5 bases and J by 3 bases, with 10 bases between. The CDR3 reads CASSRSFHYGYTF. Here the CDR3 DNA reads TGTGCCAGTAGTCGGTCCTTTCACTATGGCTACACCTTC.

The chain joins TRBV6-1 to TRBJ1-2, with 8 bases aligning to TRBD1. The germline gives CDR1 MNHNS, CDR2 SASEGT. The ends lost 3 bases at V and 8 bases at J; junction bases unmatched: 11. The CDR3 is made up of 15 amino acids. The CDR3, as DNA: TGTGCCAGCAGTGAGGTGTGGACAGGGATCGGGGGCTACACCTTC. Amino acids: CASSEVWTGIGGYTF.

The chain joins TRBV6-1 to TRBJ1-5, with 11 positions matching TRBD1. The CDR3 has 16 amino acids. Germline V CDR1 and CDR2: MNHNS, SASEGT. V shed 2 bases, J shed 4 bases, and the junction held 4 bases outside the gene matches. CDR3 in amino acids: CASSEWGQGENQPQHF. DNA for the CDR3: TGTGCCAGCAGTGAATGGGGACAGGGGGAAAATCAGCCCCAGCATTTT.

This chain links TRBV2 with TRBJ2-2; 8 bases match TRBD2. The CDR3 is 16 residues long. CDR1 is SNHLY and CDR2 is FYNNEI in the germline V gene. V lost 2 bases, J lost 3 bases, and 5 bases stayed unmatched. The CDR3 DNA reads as TGTGCCAGCAGTGAATTGGCTAGCGGGTACACCGGGGAGCTGTTTTTT. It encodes CASSELASGYTGELFF.

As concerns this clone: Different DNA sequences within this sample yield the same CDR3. CDR3 loop: CASSPQGPGELFF. CDR3 sequence (DNA): TGTGCCAGCAGCCCTCAGGGCCCCGGGGAGCTGTTTTTT. The chain recombines TRBV7-8 with TRBJ2-2; possible D gene TRBD1, 5 bases. This CDR3 has 13 amino acids. Germline V gene lookup returns CDR1 SGHVS and CDR2 FQNEAQ. Trimming pared 5 bases from V and 6 bases from J, leaving 10 bases between.

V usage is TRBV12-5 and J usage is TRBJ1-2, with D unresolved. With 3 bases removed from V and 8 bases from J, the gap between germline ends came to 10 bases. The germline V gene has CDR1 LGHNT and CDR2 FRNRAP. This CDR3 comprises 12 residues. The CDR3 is CASGFLEGGYTF. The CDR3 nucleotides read TGTGCTAGTGGTTTCCTGGAGGGCGGCTACACCTTC.

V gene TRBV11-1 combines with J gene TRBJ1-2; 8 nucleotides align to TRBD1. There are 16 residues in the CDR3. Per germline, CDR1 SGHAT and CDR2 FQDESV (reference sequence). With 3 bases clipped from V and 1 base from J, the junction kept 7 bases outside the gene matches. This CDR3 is CASSFGQGPHNYGYTF. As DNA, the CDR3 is TGTGCCAGCAGCTTCGGACAGGGCCCACATAACTATGGCTACACCTTC.

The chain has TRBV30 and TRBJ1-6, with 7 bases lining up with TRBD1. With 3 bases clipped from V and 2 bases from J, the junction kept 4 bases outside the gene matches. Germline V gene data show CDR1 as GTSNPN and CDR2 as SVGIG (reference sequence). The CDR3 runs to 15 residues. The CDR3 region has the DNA TGTGCCTGGAGCGACAGGGTGACCTATAATTCACCCCTCCACTTT. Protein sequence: CAWSDRVTYNSPLHF. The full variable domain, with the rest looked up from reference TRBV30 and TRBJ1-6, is SQTIHQWPATLVQPVGSPLSLECTVEGTSNPNLYWYRQAAGRGLQLLFYSVGIGQISSEVPQNLSASRPQDRQFILSSKKLLLSDSGFYLCAWSDRVTYNSPLHFGNGTRLTVT.